A selection of T cell receptor beta chains follows, all from one sample in a study of control samples from healthy donors and cancer patients. This table comes from immunoSEQ multiplex PCR, and its TCRdb copy is limited to in-frame clones, with some not included. The profile covers fewer than 200,000 clones, with approximately 90% appearing a single time and 12% taken by the ten largest. The material sequenced was blood. Every receptor here comes from a man aged 25 to 40 in good health. Each CDR3 is given with its conserved first and last residue. The order of the fields is clone size, D gene, J gene, V gene, CDR3 protein, CDR3 DNA. D genes are given only for firm matches. Where a row states a size, it is once, few, many or the class of an expanded clone; other rows omit it.

clone size: NA
D gene: NA
J gene: TRBJ2-2
V gene: TRBV3-1/TRBV3-2
CDR3 protein: CASGVSTVGELFF
CDR3 DNA: TGTGCCAGCGGGGTCTCTACAGTCGGGGAGCTGTTTTTT

clone size: NA
D gene: NA
J gene: TRBJ2-7
V gene: TRBV6-5
CDR3 protein: CASGGFAYEQYF
CDR3 DNA: TGTGCCAGCGGGGGGTTCGCCTACGAGCAGTACTTC

clone size: NA
D gene: NA
J gene: TRBJ2-3
V gene: TRBV4-1
CDR3 protein: CASSQVLQSYTQYF
CDR3 DNA: TGCGCCAGCAGCCAAGTCCTACAGAGCTATACGCAGTATTTT

clone size: NA
D gene: TRBD1
J gene: TRBJ1-6
V gene: TRBV7-9
CDR3 protein: CASRKGQGALDNSPLHF
CDR3 DNA: TGTGCCAGCAGAAAGGGACAGGGGGCTTTGGATAATTCACCCCTCCACTTT

clone size: NA
D gene: TRBD1
J gene: TRBJ1-1
V gene: TRBV5-6
CDR3 protein: CASSLPQGRKASTEAFF
CDR3 DNA: TGTGCCAGCAGCCTCCCACAGGGGAGGAAGGCGAGCACTGAAGCTTTCTTT

clone size: NA
D gene: NA
J gene: TRBJ2-1
V gene: TRBV7-7
CDR3 protein: CASSLLGDGSEQFF
CDR3 DNA: TGTGCCAGCAGCTTGTTAGGGGACGGTAGTGAGCAGTTCTTC

clone size: once
D gene: NA
J gene: TRBJ1-5
V gene: TRBV6-5
CDR3 protein: CASSYREEGNQPQHF
CDR3 DNA: TGTGCCAGCAGTTACAGGGAGGAAGGCAATCAGCCCCAGCATTTT

clone size: NA
D gene: TRBD1
J gene: TRBJ1-5
V gene: TRBV5-6
CDR3 protein: CASSWGTGDQPQHF
CDR3 DNA: TGTGCCAGCAGCTGGGGGACAGGGGATCAGCCCCAGCATTTT

clone size: once
D gene: NA
J gene: TRBJ2-1
V gene: TRBV5-6
CDR3 protein: CASSLSDTTKQFF
CDR3 DNA: TGTGCCAGCAGCCTTTCTGACACTACTAAGCAGTTCTTC

clone size: NA
D gene: TRBD2
J gene: TRBJ2-1
V gene: TRBV6-6
CDR3 protein: CASSYSGGAGNEQFF
CDR3 DNA: TGTGCCAGCAGTTATTCGGGGGGGGCAGGGAATGAGCAGTTCTTC

clone size: NA
D gene: NA
J gene: TRBJ2-1
V gene: TRBV5-4
CDR3 protein: CAQAWEGARYNEQFF
CDR3 DNA: TGTGCCCAAGCCTGGGAAGGGGCACGGTACAATGAGCAGTTCTTC

clone size: NA
D gene: TRBD1
J gene: TRBJ1-1
V gene: TRBV9
CDR3 protein: CASSPRTGQGQSYRDTEAFF
CDR3 DNA: TGTGCCAGCAGCCCTCGGACAGGGCAAGGGCAGAGTTATAGGGACACTGAAGCTTTCTTT

clone size: NA
D gene: TRBD1
J gene: TRBJ2-7
V gene: TRBV15
CDR3 protein: CATSRDPLTGDEQYF
CDR3 DNA: TGTGCCACCAGCAGAGATCCGTTGACAGGGGACGAGCAGTACTTC

clone size: NA
D gene: NA
J gene: TRBJ1-1
V gene: TRBV11-2
CDR3 protein: CASSQTSTGNTEAFF
CDR3 DNA: TGTGCCAGCAGCCAGACATCTACAGGGAACACTGAAGCTTTCTTT

clone size: NA
D gene: NA
J gene: TRBJ2-5
V gene: TRBV5-4
CDR3 protein: CASSPGGRRLQETQYF
CDR3 DNA: TGTGCCAGCAGCCCGGGTGGCAGAAGATTACAAGAGACCCAGTACTTC

clone size: NA
D gene: NA
J gene: TRBJ2-1
V gene: TRBV28
CDR3 protein: CASSPPLRDEQFF
CDR3 DNA: TGTGCCAGCAGTCCCCCTCTTCGGGATGAGCAGTTCTTC

clone size: once
D gene: NA
J gene: TRBJ2-5
V gene: TRBV6-5
CDR3 protein: CASSYASGRQETQYF
CDR3 DNA: TGTGCCAGCAGTTACGCCTCAGGTAGACAAGAGACCCAGTACTTC

clone size: NA
D gene: NA
J gene: TRBJ2-7
V gene: TRBV12-3/TRBV12-4
CDR3 protein: CASSLSDYEQYF
CDR3 DNA: TGTGCCAGCAGTTTATCAGATTACGAGCAGTACTTC

clone size: NA
D gene: TRBD2
J gene: TRBJ2-1
V gene: TRBV5-1
CDR3 protein: CASSLAGGVSGEQFF
CDR3 DNA: TGCGCCAGCAGCTTGGCGGGGGGGGTCTCCGGTGAGCAGTTCTTC

clone size: NA
D gene: NA
J gene: TRBJ1-2
V gene: TRBV6-5
CDR3 protein: CASSYGRRYGYTF
CDR3 DNA: TGTGCCAGCAGTTACGGGAGGAGGTATGGCTACACCTTC

clone size: NA
D gene: NA
J gene: TRBJ1-5
V gene: TRBV4-3
CDR3 protein: CASSQGVGAFNQPQHF
CDR3 DNA: TGCGCCAGCAGCCAGGGGGTCGGGGCCTTCAATCAGCCCCAGCATTTT

clone size: NA
D gene: NA
J gene: TRBJ1-6
V gene: TRBV6-1
CDR3 protein: CASSEALGGALLHF
CDR3 DNA: TGTGCCAGCAGTGAAGCTTTGGGAGGCGCACTCCTCCACTTT

clone size: NA
D gene: NA
J gene: TRBJ2-3
V gene: TRBV4-1
CDR3 protein: CASSQEYRGDTQYF
CDR3 DNA: TGCGCCAGCAGCCAAGAGTATAGAGGGGATACGCAGTATTTT

clone size: NA
D gene: NA
J gene: TRBJ1-2
V gene: TRBV19
CDR3 protein: CASTGVHPLGVGYTF
CDR3 DNA: TGTGCCAGTACAGGGGTCCATCCCCTGGGAGTTGGCTACACCTTC

clone size: NA
D gene: NA
J gene: TRBJ2-2
V gene: TRBV18
CDR3 protein: CASSPQRSGSSTGELFF
CDR3 DNA: TGTGCCAGCTCACCACAGCGCTCAGGGAGCTCGACCGGGGAGCTGTTTTTT

clone size: NA
D gene: NA
J gene: TRBJ1-2
V gene: TRBV6-2/TRBV6-3
CDR3 protein: CASSYAGEGYGYTF
CDR3 DNA: TGTGCCAGCAGTTATGCTGGGGAGGGTTATGGCTACACCTTC

clone size: NA
D gene: NA
J gene: TRBJ1-5
V gene: TRBV2
CDR3 protein: CASGIVGSQPQHF
CDR3 DNA: TGTGCCAGCGGTATTGTGGGGAGTCAGCCCCAGCATTTT

clone size: NA
D gene: TRBD2
J gene: TRBJ2-2
V gene: TRBV7-9
CDR3 protein: CASSPPWVLADTGELFF
CDR3 DNA: TGTGCCAGCAGCCCACCTTGGGTACTAGCGGACACCGGGGAGCTGTTTTTT

clone size: NA
D gene: NA
J gene: TRBJ1-4
V gene: TRBV28
CDR3 protein: CASLGRTPEKLFF
CDR3 DNA: TGTGCCAGTTTGGGGCGGACGCCTGAAAAACTGTTTTTT

clone size: NA
D gene: TRBD1
J gene: TRBJ2-7
V gene: TRBV7-6
CDR3 protein: CASSEGTGGFYEQYF
CDR3 DNA: TGTGCCAGCAGCGAAGGGACAGGGGGTTTCTACGAGCAGTACTTC